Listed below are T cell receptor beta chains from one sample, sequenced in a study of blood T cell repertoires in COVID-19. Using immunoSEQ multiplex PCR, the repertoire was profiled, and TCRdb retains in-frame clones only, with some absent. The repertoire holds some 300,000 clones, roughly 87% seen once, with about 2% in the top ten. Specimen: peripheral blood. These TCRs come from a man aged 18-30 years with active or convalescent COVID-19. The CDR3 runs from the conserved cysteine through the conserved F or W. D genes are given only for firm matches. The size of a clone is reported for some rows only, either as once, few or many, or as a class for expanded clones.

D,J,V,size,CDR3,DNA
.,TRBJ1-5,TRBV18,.,CASSPSGLVDQPQHF,TGTGCCAGCTCACCATCAGGGCTTGTGGATCAGCCCCAGCATTTT
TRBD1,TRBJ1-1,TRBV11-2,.,CASSLSGQGALEAFF,TGTGCCAGCAGCTTATCGGGGCAGGGGGCCCTTGAAGCTTTCTTT
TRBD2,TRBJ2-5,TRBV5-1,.,CASSLGLAGGRETQYF,TGCGCCAGCAGCCTAGGACTAGCGGGGGGTCGGGAGACCCAGTACTTC
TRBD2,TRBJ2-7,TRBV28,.,CASKTGPGLVFEQYF,TGTGCCAGCAAAACAGGGCCGGGACTAGTGTTCGAGCAGTACTTC
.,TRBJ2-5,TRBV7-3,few,CASSPTGLQETQYF,TGTGCCAGCAGCCCCACAGGGTTACAAGAGACCCAGTACTTC
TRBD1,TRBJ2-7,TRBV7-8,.,CASSQRTGQQGYEQYF,TGTGCCAGCAGCCAAAGGACAGGGCAACAGGGCTACGAGCAGTACTTC
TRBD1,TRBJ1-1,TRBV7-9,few,CASSKRQGMNTEAFF,TGTGCCAGCAGCAAAAGACAGGGGATGAACACTGAAGCTTTCTTT
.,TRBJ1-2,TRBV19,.,CASSIAGNYGYTF,TGTGCCAGTAGTATCGCGGGGAACTATGGCTACACCTTC
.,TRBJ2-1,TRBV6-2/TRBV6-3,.,CASSPRGSSYNEQFF,TGTGCCAGCAGTCCCCGGGGGAGCTCCTACAATGAGCAGTTCTTC
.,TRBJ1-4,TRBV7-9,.,CASSLGYGNNEKLFF,TGTGCCAGCAGTCTAGGTTATGGAAACAATGAAAAACTGTTTTTT
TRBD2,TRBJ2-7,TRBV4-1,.,CASSQALASGAYEQYF,TGCGCCAGCAGCCAAGCCTTGGCTAGCGGAGCCTACGAGCAGTACTTC
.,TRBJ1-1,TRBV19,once,CASSRFPLRVPNTEAFF,TGTGCCAGTAGTAGATTCCCCCTCAGGGTCCCGAACACTGAAGCTTTCTTT
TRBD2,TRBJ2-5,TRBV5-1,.,CASSRGLAGEVETQYF,TGCGCCAGCAGCCGGGGACTAGCGGGGGAGGTAGAGACCCAGTACTTC
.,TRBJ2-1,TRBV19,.,CASSQRDEQFF,TGTGCCAGTAGTCAGCGGGATGAGCAGTTCTTC
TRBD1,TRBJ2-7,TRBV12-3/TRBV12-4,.,CASSPTGDEQYF,TGTGCCAGCAGCCCAACAGGGGACGAGCAGTACTTC
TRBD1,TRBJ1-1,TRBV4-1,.,CASSQADRGGTEAFF,TGCGCCAGCAGCCAAGCGGACAGGGGTGGCACTGAAGCTTTCTTT
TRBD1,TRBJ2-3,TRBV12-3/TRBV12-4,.,CASRQGATPAQYF,TGTGCCAGTAGGCAGGGGGCCACACCAGCGCAGTATTTT
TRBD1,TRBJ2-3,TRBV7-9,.,CASSSMTGSTDTQYF,TGTGCCAGCAGCTCGATGACAGGGAGCACAGATACGCAGTATTTT
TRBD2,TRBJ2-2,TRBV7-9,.,CASSSNLAGGWIGELFF,TGTGCCAGCAGCTCAAACCTAGCGGGGGGATGGATCGGGGAGCTGTTTTTT
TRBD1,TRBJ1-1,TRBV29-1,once,CSTSGQGGTEAFF,TGCAGCACCTCTGGACAGGGAGGCACTGAAGCTTTCTTT
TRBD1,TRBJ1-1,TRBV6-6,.,CASSYTGQAEGAFF,TGTGCCAGCAGTTACACAGGACAGGCTGAGGGGGCTTTCTTT
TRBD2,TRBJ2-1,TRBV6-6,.,CASSRSLAGEHNEQFF,TGTGCCAGCAGTCGATCTCTAGCGGGGGAGCACAATGAGCAGTTCTTC
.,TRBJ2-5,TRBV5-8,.,CASTLGVSQETQYF,TGTGCCAGCACCCTAGGAGTCTCCCAAGAGACCCAGTACTTC
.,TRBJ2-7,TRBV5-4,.,CASSLAGEVYEQYF,TGTGCCAGCAGCTTGGCAGGGGAAGTCTACGAGCAGTACTTC
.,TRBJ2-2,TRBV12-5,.,CASGLVVGAPGELFF,TGTGCTAGTGGTTTGGTTGTGGGGGCCCCCGGGGAGCTGTTTTTT
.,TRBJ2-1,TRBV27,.,CASSLSIASQQFF,TGTGCCAGCAGTTTATCCATAGCGTCCCAGCAGTTCTTC
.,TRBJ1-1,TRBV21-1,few,CASSKRQGATTEAFF,TGTGCCAGCAGCAAAAGACAGGGGGCCACCACTGAAGCTTTCTTT
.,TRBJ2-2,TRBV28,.,CASSSVAVGGKNTGELFF,TGTGCCAGCAGTTCTGTAGCGGTTGGCGGGAAGAACACCGGGGAGCTGTTTTTT
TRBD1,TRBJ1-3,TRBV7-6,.,CASSIVQGANGNTIYF,TGTGCCAGCAGCATAGTACAGGGGGCGAATGGAAACACCATATATTTT
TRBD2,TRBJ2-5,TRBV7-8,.,CASSSLAGAQETQYF,TGTGCCAGCAGCTCCCTAGCGGGGGCACAAGAGACCCAGTACTTC
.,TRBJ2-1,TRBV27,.,CASSLGSVISGSNYNEQFF,TGTGCCAGCAGTTTAGGAAGTGTCATTAGCGGATCCAATTACAATGAGCAGTTCTTC
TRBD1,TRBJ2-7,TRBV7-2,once,CASSPQGDEQYF,TGTGCCAGCAGCCCACAGGGGGACGAGCAGTACTTC
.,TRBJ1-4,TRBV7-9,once,CASSRPEQNEKLFF,TGTGCCAGCAGCCGCCCGGAACAGAATGAAAAACTGTTTTTT
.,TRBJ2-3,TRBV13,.,CASSLGVGGGGTDTQYF,TGTGCCAGCAGCTTAGGGGTCGGAGGGGGGGGCACAGATACGCAGTATTTT
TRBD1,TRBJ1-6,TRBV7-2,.,CASSAQGSNSPLHF,TGTGCCAGCAGCGCACAGGGGAGTAATTCACCCCTCCACTTT
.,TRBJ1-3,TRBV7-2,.,CASSLGGRTKGNTIYF,TGTGCCAGCAGCCTCGGGGGGCGGACAAAAGGAAACACCATATATTTT
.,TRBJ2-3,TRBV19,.,CASSDNSADTQYF,TGTGCCAGTAGTGATAATTCGGCAGATACGCAGTATTTT
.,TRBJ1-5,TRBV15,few,CATSRGGGLSNQPQHF,TGTGCCACCAGCAGAGGGGGGGGACTAAGCAATCAGCCCCAGCATTTT
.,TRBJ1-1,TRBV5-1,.,CASSLDPMGGTNTEAFF,TGCGCCAGCAGCTTGGACCCTATGGGGGGGACGAACACTGAAGCTTTCTTT
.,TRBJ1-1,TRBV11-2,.,CASSLFGVGKGHGEAFF,TGTGCCAGCAGCTTATTTGGGGTCGGCAAGGGACATGGGGAAGCTTTCTTT
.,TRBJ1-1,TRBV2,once,CASHRQVLNTEAFF,TGTGCCAGCCATCGACAGGTTTTGAACACTGAAGCTTTCTTT
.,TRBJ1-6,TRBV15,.,CATSRGRGSRNSPLHF,TGTGCCACCAGCAGGGGGAGAGGGAGTCGCAATTCACCCCTCCACTTT